A single TCR beta chain is shown here with its context. Its antigen is not identified. Healthy Caucasians from Russia aged roughly 6 to 90 served as donors. The authors ran a second PCR of about 7 to 11 cycles using a sample-barcoded 5' primer and a J-beta primer mix. Every single cDNA molecule received a tag from a template-switch adaptor with 12 random nucleotides. In TCRdb, the 5' RACE reads were re-called with MiXCR into one record per CDR3 protein. Here the sample spans 910,000 or so distinct CDR3 sequences, just over 50% being singletons. This sample was included in a study of blood T cells in healthy people across ages. Study outcomes and limitations: Since the PBMCs were unsorted, naive and antigen-experienced cells could not be conclusively compared. Expanded clonotype changes were possibly confounded by unknown donor CMV status.

This CDR3 is built from 14 residues. The V end was cut by 3 bases, the J end by 1 base, with 9 bases between. From germline, CDR1 is SEHNR and CDR2 FQNEAQ (reference sequence). Sequenced: blood. The rearrangement uses TRBV7-9 and TRBJ2-5, with D possibly being TRBD2 (5 bases). This sequence was found in a woman in her sixties or seventies in good health. Here the CDR3 reads CASSFRAGQETQYF. CDR3 nucleotide sequence: TGTGCCAGCAGCTTTAGGGCGGGCCAAGAGACCCAGTACTTC.